This TCR beta chain was sequenced for a study of shared clonotypes between healthy human individuals. Regarding the study as a whole: Apart from blood, nothing was sampled; tissue repertoires likely differ.

The authors divided CD4+ cells into CD45RA+ naive and CD45RA-negative memory subsets. Details on this clone: The antigen is undetermined.

The CDR3 is 13 residues long. Germline values: CDR1 MDHEN, CDR2 SYDVKM. After removal of 8 bases from V and 5 bases from J, the junction contained 3 bases not matched to a gene. At deep level, the assay was performed. Generated by immunoSEQ multiplex PCR, the TCRdb table keeps only in-frame clones and is missing some. In the table there are some 2.3 million clones, over 90% of which are singletons. Sequencing was carried out using naive CD4+ T cells from PBMCs. The subset here: CD45RA+ positively selected. The genes are TRBV28 and TRBJ2-3, with 11 nucleotides matching TRBD2. The receptor's source is a man between 18 and 35 years old in good health. Some clones in this sample may be carry-over from other donors' samples. CDR3: CASLAGGGDTQYF. CDR3 bases: TGTGCCAGCCTAGCGGGAGGAGGAGATACGCAGTATTTT.